This T cell receptor (beta chain) was sequenced for a study of blood T cell repertoires in COVID-19. TCRdb's table, derived via immunoSEQ multiplex PCR, lists solely in-frame clones and lacks some. Seen here are 200,000 to 250,000 clones, around nine tenths observed once, and the top ten hold around 3.8%. V was clipped by 0 bases and J by 5 bases, with 17 bases between them. Germline CDR1 reads SGHDT; CDR2 reads YYEEEE. The CDR3 extends over 16 amino acids. The sequence derives from a woman in her thirties who had been exposed to COVID-19. The sample consisted of PBMCs or T cells enriched from blood (not recorded which). This chain links TRBV5-6 with TRBJ2-5; possible D gene TRBD2, 6 bases. CDR3 coding DNA: TGTGCCAGCAGCTTGGGGTTAGCGCGAGGGAGGGAGACCCAGTACTTC. This encodes CASSLGLARGRETQYF.